What follows is one T cell receptor beta chain and its context. In its sample, this clone was seen a few times. The target of this receptor is not known. Per-base qualities were not stored, and no clone one base away is much larger. The cohort was made up of 650 to 700 healthy bone marrow donors. At the time of sampling, all cohort members were nominally healthy, though unrecorded immune exposures were likely present. The donor was CMV seropositive and belonged to the group of 250 to 300 seropositive cohort members. Every donor gave a peripheral blood sample, and the peripheral blood mononuclear cells from that sample were used for TCR beta sequencing. The Qiagen DNeasy Blood Extraction Kit was used to extract genomic DNA from the blood cell samples. These data come from a study of cytomegalovirus exposure and HLA in healthy donors (dated by TCRdb to about 2017). Context from the whole study: An earlier analysis of a few hundred of the donors reported 276 Gb of sequence data and 117 million unique TCR beta sequences obtained from about 179 million T cells. In a later analysis, previously published TCR beta repertoires from 550 to 700 donors were re-analyzed and high-resolution HLA genotyping was added so that TCR occurrence patterns could be studied. The study aimed to test whether signatures of past pathogen exposure could be identified by cataloging public T cell receptors. In an earlier analysis of 500 to 650 of the donors, high-throughput TCR beta sequencing was used to judge whether each TCR beta V gene segment behaved as functional or pseudogenic. Donor age, sex, ethnicity and CMV serostatus were compiled alongside the repertoire data. All discovery cohort repertoires had been generated on a single sequencing platform. Using immunosequencing, the study profiled T cell repertoires from 500 to 800 subjects and related those repertoires to cytomegalovirus serostatus. Among the approximately 400 genotyped donors, about 85% belonged to the genetic ancestry cluster associated with self-reported Caucasian donors. Typing coverage varied by locus: roughly 629-640 donors for A, B, C, DRB1 and DQB1; more than 500 for DQA1; about 570 for DPA1; roughly 450 for DPB1. A later genetic analysis used genome-wide SNP genotypes for about 60% of the roughly 700 donors, treating that subset as a discovery cohort. An early release covering roughly 600 HLA-typed donors comprised approximately 290 gigabases of sequencing data and around 80 million unique TCR sequences. Across around 400 genotyped donors of the cohort, an average of 235,054 unique TCR beta nucleotide sequences per donor were sequenced, and approximately 19% of those sequences were non-productive. Class I and class II HLA loci were covered by the typing at four-digit resolution. Roughly 5 DR-DQ haplotypes were treated as single units for association and clustering because of strong linkage in the cohort. Rather than drawing on any new phenotypic data, the later analysis identified candidate immune exposures from TCR beta sequences and the way those sequences occurred across donors. In addition to the first cohort of 650 to 750 subjects, a separate validation cohort of approximately 110 different subjects was used. High-throughput TCR immunosequencing, statistical association of individual TCRs with disease status, and machine learning were combined to predict cytomegalovirus infection status.

The germline V gene encodes CDR1 SGHTS and CDR2 YDEGEE. The junction carries 15 bases between V and J, which are trimmed by 7 bases and 4 bases respectively. From its cysteine to its phenylalanine, the CDR3 spans 15 amino acids. Left in the record is the CDR3 DNA by itself, 45 bases read in frame from the first base. Preparation of the library involved the immunoSEQ multiplex PCR assay. The multiplex PCR relied on a mix of 60 forward primers for TCR Vbeta segments and 13 reverse primers for TCR Jbeta segments. The CDR3 region of rearranged TCR beta genes was amplified from genomic DNA by a multiplex PCR assay. The amplified TCR beta libraries were sequenced on the Illumina HiSeq System as 87-base-pair reads. In the paper's pipeline: Across the 640 or so repertoires, a later analysis counted 80 million or so unique TCR beta chains, approximately 12 million of which were shared by at least two donors. Raw reads were error-corrected and collapsed into unique sequences by a nearest-neighbor algorithm in which closely related sequences were merged to remove PCR and sequencing errors. Alignment of CDR3 sequences to IMGT reference sequences was used to assign V, D and J gene segments. Each retained sequence needed at least a six-nucleotide match to both a V gene segment and a J gene segment. A rearrangement was called productive if the CDR3 had no stop codons and remained in frame with V and J, and every other rearrangement was called non-productive. CDR3 was defined by IMGT convention, running from the second conserved V-encoded cysteine to the conserved J-encoded phenylalanine. The earlier analysis of 500 to 650 of the donors excluded any sequence lacking an unambiguous match to a single V gene segment. An earlier analysis of just under 600 of the donors called V segments functional above 56.7% productive rearrangements and segregating when the between-donor standard deviation exceeded 5%. To diagnose cytomegalovirus status from the catalog of TCR beta chain sequences, a statistical classification framework was built. In a later analysis, TCR nucleotide sequences were compared against IMGT/GENE-DB human TR gene sequences so that V and J genes could be assigned. A later analysis assigned CDR3 sequences and most-parsimonious VDJ recombination scenarios with the TCRdist pipeline. In a later analysis, each TCR beta chain was defined by its CDR3 amino acid sequence together with its V-gene family, and reads lacking a unique V-gene family were excluded. A later analysis removed nearly 600 highly shared, low-generation-probability nucleotide sequences to deal with suspected cross-contamination and a sequencing artifact. In a later analysis, a clonal expansion index for each public chain was calculated from normalized within-repertoire ranks of inferred template counts. A later analysis computed generation probabilities with a VDJ recombination model fitted to out-of-frame rearrangements, and checked the results against IGoR. Hypergeometric tests were used in a later analysis to score TCR-TCR, TCR-HLA and TCR-CMV co-occurrence, with a repertoire-size bias correction applied to the TCR pairs. A later analysis estimated false discovery rates by permuting HLA or CMV assignments 20 times. In a later analysis, co-occurring TCRs were grouped using DBSCAN, and TCRdist sequence similarity was added for clustering within HLA-allele-positive subsets. Repertoires with fewer than 30,000 or more than 120,000 public chains were left out of co-occurrence clustering, as were five repertoires with anomalous nucleotide sharing. TCRdb retrieved this table from immuneACCESS and kept in-frame rearrangements only. Not all clones are present; in checked studies, unresolved V genes account for under half, and no reason is known for the remainder. V, J and clone size are taken as reported in that table, and D and trimming were inferred from the DNA itself. This sample is represented by around 120,000 clones; 55% to 75% of them were singletons. The top ten clonotypes cover less than 9.5% of the sample.

Broad study findings and their caveats: Because the 87-base-pair reads could not distinguish some IMGT-functional V segments, including TRBV6-2 and TRBV6-3, those segments were excluded. In this cohort, only TCR beta chains were sequenced, and detectable features were limited by the absence of alpha or paired-chain data. It was suggested by the authors that the approach could potentially be generalized to other disease states and immunological phenotypes. A cluster of highly shared sequence variants was judged likely to be a technical artifact of the sequencing pipeline. The classifier was reported to diagnose cytomegalovirus status with high specificity and sensitivity in both the original cohort and the validation cohort. Specific HLA alleles were associated with over 15,000 TCR beta sequences at a false discovery rate of 0.05 in a later analysis. In a later analysis, TCR association rates were found to vary across HLA loci, with the most associated TCRs seen for DRB1 alleles and the fewest for HLA-C alleles. In an earlier analysis of around 600 of the donors, most TCR beta V segments appeared in productive rearrangements about 87% or about 30% of the time, broadly matching IMGT annotations. A total of roughly 160 TCR beta chains were listed by the study as associated with cytomegalovirus. Because counts were too low, roughly 16 rarely observed V segments, including chromosome 9 orphons, were excluded from the earlier analysis of some 590 of the donors. The only immune exposure information available for the cohort was CMV serostatus. In a later analysis, HLA-associated TCR beta chains showed more clonal expansion and lower generation probabilities than non-associated chains that were equally common. According to a later genetic analysis, donors in an Asian-associated ancestry cluster had fewer N-insertions in productive TCRs than the approximately 670-donor mean. A further reported finding was that TCR beta sequences accurately predicted the HLA-A and HLA-B alleles for most subjects in the first cohort. Most TCR sequences were seen in very few donors, while some public TCRs were found in many individuals. A later analysis reported that several top co-occurrence clusters appeared linked to parvovirus B19, influenza, CMV and Epstein-Barr virus. Correlated functional status among segregating V segments might be attributable to linkage disequilibrium, but an unknown experimental factor could not be ruled out. According to a later analysis, most CMV-associated TCR beta chains appeared to be HLA-restricted, and the HLA associations seemed to be driven largely by CMV exposure. The presence/absence analyses assumed that sequencing depth was roughly uniform across donors, and that assumption may not be true. A few of the identified cytomegalovirus-associated TCR beta chains were confirmed in vitro to be specific for cytomegalovirus antigens. When HLA alleles, especially DR and DQ, strongly co-occurred, attributing TCR associations to individual alleles was difficult. V-gene and J-gene trimming of TCR beta chains was associated with a missense DCLRE1C variant in a later genetic analysis, and the association was replicated in an independent cohort. Because HLA typing was missing for some donors at each locus, association tests included only the typed subset.

The receptor's source is a middle-aged woman in good health and CMV-seropositive. Sequencing was carried out using PBMCs. The sequence is built from TRBV5-8 and TRBJ1-6; TRBD1 is possibly the D segment (6 matching bases). The CDR3 reads CASVPQGGYNSPLHF. The nucleotide sequence is TGTGCCAGCGTGCCACAGGGTGGATATAATTCACCCCTCCACTTT.